This T cell receptor beta chain derives from a study of blood T cell repertoires in COVID-19. Whole-study context: Acute and convalescent COVID-19 samples came from the United States, Italy and Spain. Nucleic acid was either cDNA or gDNA, and it came from T cells, B-cell-depleted T cells, or PBMCs.

Original processing notes: Amplification of reference gene primers was used by the study to estimate nucleated cell counts. The data were produced by immunoSEQ multiplex PCR, yet TCRdb's version contains in-frame clones alone and is incomplete. V, J and clone size were drawn from that table, and D and trimming were deduced from the DNA. The sample records just under 350,000 clones, 88% being singletons. CDR1 SQVTM and CDR2 ANQGSEA come from the germline V gene. The CDR3 extends over 9 amino acids. Those enrolled in Seattle joined during active infection and were followed longitudinally afterward. V gene TRBV29-1 combines with J gene TRBJ1-1, with D tentatively TRBD1 (5 bases). Sequencing was performed on peripheral blood. The TCR originated in a woman between 65 and 79 years old with COVID-19, enrolled during active disease. The CDR3 loop reads CRGVRPLFF. The CDR3 DNA reads TGCAGAGGGGTTCGCCCACTTTTCTTT.